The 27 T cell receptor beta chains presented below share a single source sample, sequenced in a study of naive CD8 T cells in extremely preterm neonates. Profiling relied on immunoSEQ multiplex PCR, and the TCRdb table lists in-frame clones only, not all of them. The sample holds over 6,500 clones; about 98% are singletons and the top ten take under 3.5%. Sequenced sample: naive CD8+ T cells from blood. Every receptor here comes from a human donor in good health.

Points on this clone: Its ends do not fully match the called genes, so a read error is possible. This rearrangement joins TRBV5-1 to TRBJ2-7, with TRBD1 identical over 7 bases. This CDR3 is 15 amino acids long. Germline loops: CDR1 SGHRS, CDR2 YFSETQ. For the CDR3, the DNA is TGTGCCAGCAGCTTGATCAGGGGGAGCTCCTACGAGCAGTACTTC. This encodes CASSLIRGSSYEQYF. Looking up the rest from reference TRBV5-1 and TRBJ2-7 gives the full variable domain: KAGVTQTPRYLIKTRGQQVTLSCSPISGHRSVSWYQQTPGQGLQFLFEYFSETQRNKGNFPGRFSGRQFSNSRSEMNVSTLELGDSALYLCASSLIRGSSYEQYFGPGTRLTVT.

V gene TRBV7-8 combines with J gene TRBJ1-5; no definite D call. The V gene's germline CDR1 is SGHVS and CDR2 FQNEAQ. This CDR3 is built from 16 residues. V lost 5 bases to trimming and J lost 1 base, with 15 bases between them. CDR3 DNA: TGTGCCAGCAGCCTAGACCACTTCGGGAGCAATCAGCCCCAGCATTTT. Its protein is CASSLDHFGSNQPQHF.

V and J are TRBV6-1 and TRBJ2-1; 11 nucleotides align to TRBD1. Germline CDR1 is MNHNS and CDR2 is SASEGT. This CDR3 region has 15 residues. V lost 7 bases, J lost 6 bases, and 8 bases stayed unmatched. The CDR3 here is CASIYPGQGVNEQFF. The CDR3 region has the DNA TGTGCCAGCATCTATCCGGGACAGGGGGTCAATGAGCAGTTCTTC.

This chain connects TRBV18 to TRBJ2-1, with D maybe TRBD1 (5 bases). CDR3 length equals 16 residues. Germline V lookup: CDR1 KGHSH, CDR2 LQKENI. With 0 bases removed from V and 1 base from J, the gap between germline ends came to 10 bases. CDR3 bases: TGTGCCAGCTCACCACCTAAGGGGATTTCCTACAATGAGCAGTTCTTC. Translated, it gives CASSPPKGISYNEQFF.

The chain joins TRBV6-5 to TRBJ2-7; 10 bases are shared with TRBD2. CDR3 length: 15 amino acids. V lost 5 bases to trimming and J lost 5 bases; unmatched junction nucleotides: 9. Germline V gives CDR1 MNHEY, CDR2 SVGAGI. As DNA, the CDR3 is TGTGCCAGCAGTCTGGGAGCGGGAGGGGCCCACGAGCAGTACGTC. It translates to CASSLGAGGAHEQYV.

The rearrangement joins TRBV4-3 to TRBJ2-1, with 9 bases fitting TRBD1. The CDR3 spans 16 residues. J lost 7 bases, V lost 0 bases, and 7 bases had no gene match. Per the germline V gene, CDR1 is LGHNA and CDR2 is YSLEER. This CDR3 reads CASSQDRGQGHNEQFF. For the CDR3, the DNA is TGCGCCAGCAGCCAAGATCGGGGACAGGGACATAATGAGCAGTTCTTC.

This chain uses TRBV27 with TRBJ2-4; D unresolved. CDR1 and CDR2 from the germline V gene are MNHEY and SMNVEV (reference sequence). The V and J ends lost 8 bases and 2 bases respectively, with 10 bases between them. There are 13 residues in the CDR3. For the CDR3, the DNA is TGTGCCAGCGGGCCCAGGTCCAAAAACATTCAGTACTTC. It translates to CASGPRSKNIQYF.

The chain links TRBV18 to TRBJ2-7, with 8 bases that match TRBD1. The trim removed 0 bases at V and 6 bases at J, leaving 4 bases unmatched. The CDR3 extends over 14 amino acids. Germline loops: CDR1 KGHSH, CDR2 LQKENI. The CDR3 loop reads CASSPPGQGSEQYV. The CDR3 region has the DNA TGTGCCAGCTCACCACCCGGACAGGGCAGCGAGCAGTACGTC.

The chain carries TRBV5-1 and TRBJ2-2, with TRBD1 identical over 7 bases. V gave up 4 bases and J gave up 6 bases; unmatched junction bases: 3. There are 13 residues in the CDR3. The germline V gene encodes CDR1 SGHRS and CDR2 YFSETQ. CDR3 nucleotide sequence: TGCGCCAGCAGCCCGGGACAGCCCGGGGAGCTGTTTTTT. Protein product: CASSPGQPGELFF.

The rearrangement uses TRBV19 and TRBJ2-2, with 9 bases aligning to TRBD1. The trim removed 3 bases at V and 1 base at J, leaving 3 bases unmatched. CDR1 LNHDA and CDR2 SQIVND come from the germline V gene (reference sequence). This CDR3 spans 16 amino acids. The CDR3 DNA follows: TGTGCCAGTAGTATCAAGGGACAGGGGAACACCGGGGAGCTGTTTTTT. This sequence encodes CASSIKGQGNTGELFF.

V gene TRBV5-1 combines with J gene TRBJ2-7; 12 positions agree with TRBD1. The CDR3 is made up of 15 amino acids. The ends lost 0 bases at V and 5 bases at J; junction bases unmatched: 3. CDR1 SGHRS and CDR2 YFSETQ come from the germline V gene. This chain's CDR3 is CASSLGGQGAHEQYF. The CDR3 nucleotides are TGCGCCAGCAGCTTGGGGGGACAGGGGGCCCACGAGCAGTACTTC.

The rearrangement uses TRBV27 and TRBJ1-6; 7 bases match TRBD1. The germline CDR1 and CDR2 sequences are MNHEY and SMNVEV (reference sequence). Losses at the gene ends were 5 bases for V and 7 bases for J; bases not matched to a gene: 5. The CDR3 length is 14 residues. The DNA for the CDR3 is TGTGCCAGCAGTCTCTCAGGGGGAAATTCACCCCTCCACTTT. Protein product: CASSLSGGNSPLHF.

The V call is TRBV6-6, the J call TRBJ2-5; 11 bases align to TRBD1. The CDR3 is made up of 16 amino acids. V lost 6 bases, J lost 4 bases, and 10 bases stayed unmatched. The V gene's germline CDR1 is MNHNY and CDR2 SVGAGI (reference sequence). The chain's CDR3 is CASSPRPGQGGETQYF. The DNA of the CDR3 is TGTGCCAGCAGCCCGCGGCCGGGACAGGGGGGAGAGACCCAGTACTTC.

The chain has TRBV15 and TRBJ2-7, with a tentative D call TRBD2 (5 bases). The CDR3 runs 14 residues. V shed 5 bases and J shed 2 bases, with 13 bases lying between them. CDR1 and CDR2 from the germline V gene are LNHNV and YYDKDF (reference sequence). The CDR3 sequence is CATSGRDPAYEQYF. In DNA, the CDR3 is TGTGCCACCAGCGGCCGGGATCCGGCCTACGAGCAGTACTTC.

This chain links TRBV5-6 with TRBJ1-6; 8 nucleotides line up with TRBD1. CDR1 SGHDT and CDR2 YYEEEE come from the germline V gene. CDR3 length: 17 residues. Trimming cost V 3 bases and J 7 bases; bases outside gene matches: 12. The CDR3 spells CASSWRSGGAGNSPLHF. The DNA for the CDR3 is TGTGCCAGCAGCTGGAGATCAGGGGGCGCCGGGAATTCACCCCTCCACTTT.

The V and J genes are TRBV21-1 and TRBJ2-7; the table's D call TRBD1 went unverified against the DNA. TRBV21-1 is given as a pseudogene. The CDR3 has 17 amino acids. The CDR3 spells CASSLEQNGDRVGEQYV. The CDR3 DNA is TGTGCCAGCAGTCTCGAGCAAAATGGGGACAGGGTCGGGGAGCAGTACGTC.

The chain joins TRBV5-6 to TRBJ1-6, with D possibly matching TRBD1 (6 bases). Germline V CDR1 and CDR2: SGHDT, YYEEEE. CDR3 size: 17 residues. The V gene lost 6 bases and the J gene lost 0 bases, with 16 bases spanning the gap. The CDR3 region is CASTTGTGSSYNSPLHF. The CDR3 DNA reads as TGTGCCAGCACCACAGGAACAGGGTCCTCCTATAATTCACCCCTCCACTTT.

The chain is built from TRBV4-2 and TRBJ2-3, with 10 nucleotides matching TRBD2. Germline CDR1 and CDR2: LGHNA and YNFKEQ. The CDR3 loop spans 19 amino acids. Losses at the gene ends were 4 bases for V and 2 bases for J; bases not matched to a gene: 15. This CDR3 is CASSPVAVLAGVTTDTQYF. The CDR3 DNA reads TGTGCCAGCAGCCCCGTGGCCGTCCTAGCGGGAGTGACCACAGATACGCAGTATTTT.

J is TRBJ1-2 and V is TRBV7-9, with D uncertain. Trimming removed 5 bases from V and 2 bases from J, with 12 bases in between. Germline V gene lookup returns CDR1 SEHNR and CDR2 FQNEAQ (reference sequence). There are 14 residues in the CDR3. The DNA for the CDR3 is TGTGCCAGCAGCCGTCTTGAGTGGAACTATGGCTACACCTTC. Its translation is CASSRLEWNYGYTF. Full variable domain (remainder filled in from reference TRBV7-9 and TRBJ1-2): DTGVSQNPRHKITKRGQNVTFRCDPISEHNRLYWYRQTLGQGPEFLTYFQNEAQLEKSRLLSDRFSAERPKGSFSTLEIQRTEQGDSAMYLCASSRLEWNYGYTFGSGTRLTVV.

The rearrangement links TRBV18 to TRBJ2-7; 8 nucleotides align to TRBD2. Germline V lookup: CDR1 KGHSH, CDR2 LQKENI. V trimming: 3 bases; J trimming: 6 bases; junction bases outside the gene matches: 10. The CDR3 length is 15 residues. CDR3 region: CASSPPGLGGGEQYF. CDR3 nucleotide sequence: TGTGCCAGCTCACCCCCGGGACTAGGAGGAGGCGAGCAGTACTTC.

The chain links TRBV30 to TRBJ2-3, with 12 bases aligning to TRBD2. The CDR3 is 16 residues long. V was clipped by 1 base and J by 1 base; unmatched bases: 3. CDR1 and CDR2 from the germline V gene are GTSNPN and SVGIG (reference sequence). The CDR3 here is CAWSGTSGTGTDTQYF. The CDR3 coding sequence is TGTGCCTGGAGTGGGACTAGCGGGACGGGCACAGATACGCAGTATTTT.

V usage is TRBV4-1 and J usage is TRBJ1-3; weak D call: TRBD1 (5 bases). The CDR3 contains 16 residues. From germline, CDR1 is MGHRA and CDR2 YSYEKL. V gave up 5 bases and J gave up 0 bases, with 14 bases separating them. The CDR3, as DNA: TGCGCCAGCAGCGAACCGACAGTTAGCTCTGGAAACACCATATATTTT. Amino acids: CASSEPTVSSGNTIYF.

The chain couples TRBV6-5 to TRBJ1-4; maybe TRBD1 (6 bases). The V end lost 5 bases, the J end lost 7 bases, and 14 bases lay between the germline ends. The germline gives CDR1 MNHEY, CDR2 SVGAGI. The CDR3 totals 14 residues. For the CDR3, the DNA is TGTGCCAGCAGTCCTACCCAAGGGGGTGAAAAACTGTTTTTT. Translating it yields CASSPTQGGEKLFF.

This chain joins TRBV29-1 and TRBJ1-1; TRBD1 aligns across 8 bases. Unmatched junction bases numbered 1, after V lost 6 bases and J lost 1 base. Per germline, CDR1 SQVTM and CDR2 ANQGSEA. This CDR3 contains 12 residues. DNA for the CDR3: TGCAGCGTCGGACAGGGGAACACTGAAGCTTTCTTT. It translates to CSVGQGNTEAFF.

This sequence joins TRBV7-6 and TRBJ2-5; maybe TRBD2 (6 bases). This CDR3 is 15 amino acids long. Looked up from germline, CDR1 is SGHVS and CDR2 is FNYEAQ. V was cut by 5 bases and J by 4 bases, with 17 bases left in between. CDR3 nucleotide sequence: TGTGCCAGCAGCATGATAGCGGACCCAGGAGAGACCCAGTACTTC. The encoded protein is CASSMIADPGETQYF.

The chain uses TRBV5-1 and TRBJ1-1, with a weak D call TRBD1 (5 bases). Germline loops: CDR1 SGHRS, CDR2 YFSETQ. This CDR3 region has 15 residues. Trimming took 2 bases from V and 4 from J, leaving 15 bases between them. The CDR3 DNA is TGCGCCAGCAGCTTACCCGGGGGTGGCGGCACTGAAGCTTTCTTT. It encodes CASSLPGGGGTEAFF.

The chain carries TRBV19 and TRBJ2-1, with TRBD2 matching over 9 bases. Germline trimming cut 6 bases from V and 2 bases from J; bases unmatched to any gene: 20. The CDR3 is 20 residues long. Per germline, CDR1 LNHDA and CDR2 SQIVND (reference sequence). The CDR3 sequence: CASRRDGLILAGGTYNEQFF. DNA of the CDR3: TGTGCCAGTAGGCGGGACGGCCTAATACTCGCGGGAGGGACCTACAATGAGCAGTTCTTC.